The rows below give T cell receptor beta chains drawn from one sample of a study of shared clonotypes between healthy human individuals. Sequencing was performed with immunoSEQ multiplex PCR; in TCRdb, only in-frame clones are kept and a portion is missing. The sample records roughly 2.5 million clones, around 90% being singletons. The specimen was naive CD4+ T cells sorted from blood. Receptors originate from a man aged 18 to 30 in good health. The CDR3 runs from the conserved cysteine through the conserved F or W. The D gene is left open where the match is weak. The size entry is marked missing in some rows and otherwise reads once, few, many or a size class.

>TRBJ2-3|.|TRBV7-2|.
TGTGCCAGCAGCTTATCTGCATTGCCCACAGATACGCAGTATTTT
CASSLSALPTDTQYF
>TRBJ2-1|.|TRBV2|TRBD1
TGTGCCAGCAAAAGACAGGGGGAGGGTGAGCAGTTCTTC
CASKRQGEGEQFF
>TRBJ1-5|.|TRBV19|TRBD1
TGTGCCAGTAGTAGGGACAGCCATCAGCCCCAGCATTTT
CASSRDSHQPQHF
>TRBJ1-4|.|TRBV2|TRBD1
TGTGCCAGCAGGGTAGGGACAGGGAATAATGAAAAACTGTTTTTT
CASRVGTGNNEKLFF
>TRBJ1-2|.|TRBV20-1|.
TGCAGTGCTAGTGTCGACTATGGCTACACCTTC
CSASVDYGYTF
>TRBJ1-1|.|TRBV7-2|.
TGTGCCAGCAGCTTAAACTTAGTGGGGACTGAAGCTTTCTTT
CASSLNLVGTEAFF
>TRBJ2-2|once|TRBV19|.
TGTGCCAGTAGTATAGGGGGGCCCACCGGGGAGCTGTTTTTT
CASSIGGPTGELFF
>TRBJ2-1|once|TRBV5-1|TRBD2
TGCGCCAGCAGCCAGAGCGGGAGCACCTACAATGAGCAGTTCTTC
CASSQSGSTYNEQFF
>TRBJ2-5|.|TRBV2|.
TGTGCCAGCAGTGGGGGAAGATGGGAGACCCAGTACTTC
CASSGGRWETQYF
>TRBJ2-1|.|TRBV7-9|.
TGTGCCAGCAGCTCGGGACCTCTAGGGGAGCAGTTCTTC
CASSSGPLGEQFF
>TRBJ1-1|.|TRBV19|.
TGTGCCAGTAGTATCTCGGTCGGGGACCTCGCAGGCACTGAAGCTTTCTTT
CASSISVGDLAGTEAFF
>TRBJ1-3|.|TRBV4-3|TRBD1
TGCGCCAGCAGCCAAGATATCTCCGGCAGGGGGGCCCGAAACACCATATATTTT
CASSQDISGRGARNTIYF
>TRBJ1-1|once|TRBV28|TRBD1
TGTGCCAGCAGTGCAGGACAGGGAAACACTGAAGCTTTCTTT
CASSAGQGNTEAFF
>TRBJ1-5|.|TRBV2|.
TGTGCCAGCAGTGTGGTGGGGGCCAGGGCCTCAGGGCCCCAGCATTTT
CASSVVGARASGPQHF
>TRBJ2-7|.|TRBV11-2|.
TGTGCCAGCAGCCCCGGGGCAGGAGGCTCCTACGAGCAGTACTTC
CASSPGAGGSYEQYF
>TRBJ2-5|.|TRBV28|.
TGTGCCAGCAGTTCGTACCAAGAGACCCAGTACTTC
CASSSYQETQYF
>TRBJ2-3|.|TRBV6-6|.
TGTGCCAGCAGTTTTGTCGACAGCACAGATACGCAGTATTTT
CASSFVDSTDTQYF
>TRBJ2-1|.|TRBV14|TRBD2
TGTGCCAGCACTTTAGCGGGGGCCTACAATGAGCAGTTCTTC
CASTLAGAYNEQFF
>TRBJ2-1|once|TRBV7-2|TRBD2
TGTGCCACCCTCGGGACTAGCTGGTACAATGAGCAGTTCTTC
CATLGTSWYNEQFF
>TRBJ2-1|.|TRBV28|.
TGTGCCAGCCAAGCCAACAGGGTAACAATCAATGAGCAGTTCTTC
CASQANRVTINEQFF
>TRBJ2-3|once|TRBV5-1|.
TGCGCCAGCAGGGACTCCAGCACAGATACGCAGTATTTT
CASRDSSTDTQYF
>TRBJ2-2|.|TRBV4-3|TRBD1
TGCGCCAGCAGCTCAGGGGGCGGGACAACCACCGGGGAGCTGTTTTTT
CASSSGGGTTTGELFF
>TRBJ2-2|.|TRBV11-2|TRBD2
TGTGCCAGCAGCGCTGGACTAGCGGGAGGGACCGGGGAGCTGTTTTTT
CASSAGLAGGTGELFF
>TRBJ1-3|.|TRBV12-2|.
TGTGCAAGTCGCTTAGAGAACCGGGACACCGCTGGAAACACCATATATTTT
CASRLENRDTAGNTIYF